These T cell receptor beta chains were read from a single sample in a study of shared clonotypes between healthy human individuals. Repertoires were generated with immunoSEQ multiplex PCR, while TCRdb's copy carries only in-frame clones and drops some. The sample comprises about 2.4 million clones, roughly 93% of which are singletons, and approximately 0.37% rests with the top ten. The sequenced material came from naive CD4+ T cells from PBMCs. All receptors come from a man between 18 and 29 years old in good health. Some clones in this sample may be carry-over from other donors' samples. Both conserved end residues are part of each CDR3. The D gene is left open where the match is weak. Not all rows give a size; the values are once, few, many and, for expanded clones, a class.

v_call	clone_size	j_call	d_call	cdr3_nt	cdr3_aa
TRBV7-2	-	TRBJ1-5	-	TGTGCCAGCAGCTTAAGGTTTGGTGGGGATAGCAATCAGCCCCAGCATTTT	CASSLRFGGDSNQPQHF
TRBV14	-	TRBJ2-6	TRBD1	TGTGCCAGCAGCCTCCCAGGGGGTAGGGCCAACGTCCTGACTTTC	CASSLPGGRANVLTF
TRBV2	once	TRBJ1-1	TRBD1	TGTGCCAGCAGTGTCGGACAGGGTGGTGAAGCTTTCTTT	CASSVGQGGEAFF
TRBV7-9	-	TRBJ1-1	-	TGTGCCAGCAGCTTCCGGACCAACACTGAAGCTTTCTTT	CASSFRTNTEAFF
TRBV7-3	-	TRBJ2-5	-	TGTGCCAGCAGCTTACTTCGGAGTCAAGAGACCCAGTACTTC	CASSLLRSQETQYF
TRBV19	-	TRBJ1-1	TRBD1	TGTGCCGGACAGGGGGAAGTTGAAGCTTTCTTT	CAGQGEVEAFF
TRBV4-1	-	TRBJ2-4	-	TGCGCCAGCAGCCGATTAGTGACTCGGGGGCCTTTAGCCAAAAACATTCAGTACTTC	CASSRLVTRGPLAKNIQYF
TRBV6-5	-	TRBJ1-2	-	TGTGCCAGCAGGCCACTAGACCGCGTTAACTATGGCTACACCTTC	CASRPLDRVNYGYTF
TRBV18	-	TRBJ2-7	TRBD1	TGTGCCAGCTCACCACCGGGGACGGTCACAGGGGGTACCTACGAGCAGTACTTC	CASSPPGTVTGGTYEQYF
TRBV12-5	-	TRBJ2-1	-	TGTGCTAGTGGTAAGCAGGCGAATGAGCAGTTCTTC	CASGKQANEQFF
TRBV7-9	once	TRBJ2-5	-	TGTGCCAGCAGTTTAGAGGGACCTAGAGGGGAGACCCAGTACTTC	CASSLEGPRGETQYF
TRBV7-9	-	TRBJ2-2	TRBD1	TGTGCCAGCAGCTGGGACAGGGGGAACACCGGGGAGCTGTTTTTT	CASSWDRGNTGELFF
TRBV27	-	TRBJ2-7	-	TGTGCCAGCAGTTTAAATCCGGGTCCCTACGAGCAGTACTTC	CASSLNPGPYEQYF
TRBV2	-	TRBJ2-7	TRBD1	TGTGCCAGCAGCCAGGACAGGGGGTCCTACGAGCAGTACTTC	CASSQDRGSYEQYF
TRBV9	-	TRBJ1-1	-	TGTGCCAGCAGCCCATGGGAGGGCGGAGAGCCTGAAGCTTTCTTT	CASSPWEGGEPEAFF
TRBV7-2	-	TRBJ2-2	-	TGTGCCAGCAGCTTCGAGGGGACCGGGGAGCTGTTTTTT	CASSFEGTGELFF
TRBV7-9	-	TRBJ2-5	-	TGTGCCAGCAGTACCACGTTGCCAGAGACCCAGTACTTC	CASSTTLPETQYF
TRBV7-3	-	TRBJ2-1	TRBD2	TGTGCCAGCAGCCCGCAAAGGGCTAGCGGGACCTACAATGAGCAGTTCTTC	CASSPQRASGTYNEQFF
TRBV7-2	-	TRBJ2-7	-	TGTGCCAGCAGCTTAGGGACCTACGCGGGGCAGTACTTC	CASSLGTYAGQYF
TRBV5-1	-	TRBJ2-5	TRBD1	TGCGCCAGCAGCTTGGGTGGGACAGTAGAGGGAGAGACCCAGTACTTC	CASSLGGTVEGETQYF
TRBV18	-	TRBJ2-5	TRBD1	TGTGCCAGCTCACCACCCACGGGGACAGCGCGCGGAGAGACCCAGTACTTC	CASSPPTGTARGETQYF
TRBV6-1	-	TRBJ2-7	-	TGTGCCAGCAGTTTTTCAGGCTCCTACGAGCAGTACTTC	CASSFSGSYEQYF
TRBV28	-	TRBJ2-1	TRBD2	TGTGCCAGCAAGTTGGGAGGGGCGTCCTACAATGAGCAGTTCTTC	CASKLGGASYNEQFF
TRBV7-3	once	TRBJ2-5	TRBD1	TGTGCCAGCAGCCCCCAGGGGGAGGAGACCCAGTACTTC	CASSPQGEETQYF
TRBV6-1	-	TRBJ2-2	-	TGTGCCAGCGGTGCTCAGGGTTTGGCCACCGGGGAGCTGTTTTTT	CASGAQGLATGELFF
TRBV5-6	-	TRBJ2-5	-	TGTGCCAGCAGCCTCGACACGATCCAAGAGACCCAGTACTTC	CASSLDTIQETQYF
TRBV10-3	-	TRBJ2-3	TRBD2	TGTGCCATCAGTGAGTCATCGGGAGGGGCAGATACGCAGTATTTT	CAISESSGGADTQYF
TRBV9	-	TRBJ2-4	-	TGTGCCAGCAGCGTAACGCCGTTACAAAACATTCAGTACTTC	CASSVTPLQNIQYF
TRBV6-4	-	TRBJ2-1	TRBD2	TGTGCCAGCAGTGAACAACTAGCGGGGCCCAACAATGAGCAGTTCTTC	CASSEQLAGPNNEQFF